This entry concerns a single T cell receptor beta chain. This sample was included in a study of shared clonotypes between healthy human individuals. Germline CDR1 SGHTA, CDR2 FQGNSA. This CDR3 is built from 15 residues. Trimming left V 5 bases short and J 1 base short, with 12 bases between. It was at deep level that the assay was run. TCRdb's table, derived via immunoSEQ multiplex PCR, lists solely in-frame clones and lacks some. The sample shows some 1.4 million clones, roughly 95% of them seen only once. This sequence was found in a man in his thirties or forties in good health. This chain connects TRBV7-2 to TRBJ1-5; D call uncertain. Sequenced sample: naive CD4+ T cells sorted from blood. Stated subset: CD45RA+ positively selected. For the CDR3, the DNA is TGTGCCAGCAGCACCAACACCGGAAGCAATCAGCCCCAGCATTTT. Protein sequence: CASSTNTGSNQPQHF.